This T cell receptor beta chain was sequenced for a study of blood T cell repertoires in COVID-19. Whole-study context: The United States, Italy and Spain were the sources of the acute and convalescent COVID-19 samples. Nucleic acid was either cDNA or gDNA, and it came from T cells, B-cell-depleted T cells, or PBMCs.

Authors' methods: Amplified reference gene primers provided the basis for estimating nucleated cell counts. TCRdb keeps only in-frame clones here, not all; method: immunoSEQ multiplex PCR. V and J calls plus clone size are reproduced from that table; the DNA served to infer D and trimming. The sample holds about 140,000 clones, more than 65% seen once. The CDR3 consists of 15 residues. The V gene's germline CDR1 is MNHEY and CDR2 SVGEGT. The V and J ends lost 6 bases and 3 bases, in that order; junction bases with no gene match: 10. The TCR sequence derives from a human donor in a cohort sampled during active COVID-19. The specimen was peripheral blood. J is TRBJ2-7 and V is TRBV6-2 or TRBV6-3; 8 bases are a match to TRBD2. CDR3 amino acids: CASSNKGLGFYEQYF. In DNA form, the CDR3 reads TGTGCCAGCAGCAACAAGGGACTAGGCTTCTACGAGCAGTACTTC.